These T cell receptor beta chains were read from a single sample in a study of blood T cells in healthy people across ages. TCRdb reprocessed the 5' RACE reads with MiXCR, giving one entry per CDR3 protein. The sample has more than 750,000 distinct CDR3 sequences; about 29% are singletons. These data also featured in a second study, about T cells of mothers and their children.

The sequenced sample consisted of blood. These receptors were collected from a woman between 35 and 50 years old in good health. The CDR3 runs from the conserved cysteine through the conserved F or W. Each record gives: D gene, clone size, J gene, V gene, CDR3 protein, CDR3 DNA. The D gene is left open where the match is weak. The listing skips clone size in some rows; elsewhere it reads once, few, many or a size class.

>-|many|TRBJ1-5|TRBV6-2/TRBV6-3
CASSYARGQPQHF
TGTGCCAGCAGTTACGCCAGGGGTCAGCCCCAGCATTTT
>TRBD1|many|TRBJ2-6|TRBV4-3
CASSQDPIPTGNGANVLTF
TGCGCCAGCAGCCAGGATCCAATTCCGACAGGGAACGGGGCCAACGTCCTGACTTTC
>-|many|TRBJ2-1|TRBV20-1
CSARGHGVIGLKTYNEQFF
TGCAGTGCTAGAGGGCATGGGGTTATCGGGTTGAAAACCTACAATGAGCAGTTCTTC
>-|few|TRBJ1-4|TRBV7-9
CASSLNLGRVVEKLFF
TGTGCCAGCAGCTTAAATTTGGGTCGTGTCGTAGAAAAACTGTTTTTT
>-|-|TRBJ1-4|TRBV7-9
CASSYGTLNNEKLFF
TGTGCCAGCAGCTACGGGACGTTAAATAATGAAAAACTGTTTTTT
>-|many|TRBJ2-3|TRBV10-3
CAISEFLGDTQYF
TGTGCCATCAGTGAGTTCCTGGGAGATACGCAGTATTTT
>TRBD2|few|TRBJ2-3|TRBV12-3/TRBV12-4
CTSRPTSGARTDTQYF
TGTACCAGCAGACCTACTAGCGGGGCTCGCACAGATACGCAGTATTTT
>-|many|TRBJ2-3|TRBV4-3
CASSLQATDTQYF
TGCGCCAGCAGCCTCCAGGCCACAGATACGCAGTATTTT
>-|-|TRBJ2-4|TRBV21-1
CASSSKDGGAGQNIQYF
TGTGCCAGCAGCAGCAAGGATGGGGGCGCAGGCCAAAACATTCAGTACTTC
>-|many|TRBJ1-6|TRBV30
CAWSGGLAYNSPLHF
TGTGCCTGGAGTGGTGGCCTAGCGTATAATTCACCCCTCCACTTT
>TRBD2|-|TRBJ2-1|TRBV20-1
CSASSGGPRYNEQFF
TGCAGTGCTAGTTCGGGGGGGCCCCGCTACAATGAGCAGTTCTTC
>-|-|TRBJ1-4|TRBV6-6
CASSYTASTNEKLFF
TGTGCCAGCAGTTATACGGCTTCAACTAATGAAAAACTGTTTTTT
>-|many|TRBJ2-5|TRBV20-1
CSAREVFWTQYF
TGCAGTGCTAGAGAAGTGTTTTGGACCCAGTACTTC
>-|-|TRBJ2-2|TRBV4-1
CASSPEGRSTGELFF
TGCGCCAGCAGCCCCGAGGGGAGGTCCACCGGGGAGCTGTTTTTT
>-|few|TRBJ2-3|TRBV20-1
CSALAGDTQYF
TGCAGTGCTCTAGCCGGAGATACGCAGTATTTT
>TRBD1|-|TRBJ1-2|TRBV19
CASQRTGGIYGYTF
TGTGCCAGCCAAAGGACAGGCGGAATCTATGGCTACACCTTC
>TRBD1|-|TRBJ1-5|TRBV19
CASTGTGGLGQPQHF
TGTGCCAGTACTGGGACAGGAGGGCTTGGTCAGCCCCAGCATTTT
>-|few|TRBJ1-6|TRBV9
CASSPGSRSNSPLHF
TGTGCCAGCAGCCCGGGTTCCCGTTCTAATTCACCCCTCCACTTT
>TRBD1|many|TRBJ1-2|TRBV20-1
CQLDRGTYGYTF
TGCCAACTGGACAGGGGAACCTATGGCTACACCTTC
>TRBD2|-|TRBJ2-1|TRBV2
CASRPSGGGAHNEQFF
TGTGCCAGCAGGCCCTCCGGCGGGGGGGCCCACAATGAGCAGTTCTTC
>-|few|TRBJ2-1|TRBV14
CASSQGWGAFNEQFF
TGTGCCAGCAGTCAAGGATGGGGGGCCTTCAATGAGCAGTTCTTC
>TRBD1|many|TRBJ1-6|TRBV28
CASRPGQGGSPLHF
TGTGCCAGCAGACCAGGACAGGGCGGTTCACCCCTCCACTTT
>-|-|TRBJ1-2|TRBV7-2
CASTSGGGYGYTF
TGTGCCAGCACCAGCGGGGGCGGCTATGGCTACACCTTC
>TRBD1|many|TRBJ2-7|TRBV12-3/TRBV12-4
CASSLGTGGPYEQYF
TGCGCCAGCAGCCTAGGGACAGGGGGCCCGTACGAGCAGTACTTC
>-|many|TRBJ2-3|TRBV7-8
CASSPTRELSTDTQYF
TGTGCCAGCAGCCCTACCAGGGAACTCAGCACAGATACGCAGTATTTT
>-|-|TRBJ2-5|TRBV7-6
CASSLGADQYF
TGTGCCAGCAGCTTAGGGGCGGACCAGTACTTC
>TRBD1|-|TRBJ1-1|TRBV2
CASSEAQGADTEAFF
TGTGCCAGCAGTGAAGCGCAGGGGGCGGACACTGAAGCTTTCTTT
>-|once|TRBJ2-7|TRBV2
CASSRDTFAYEQYF
TGTGCCAGCAGCCGGGACACATTTGCCTACGAGCAGTACTTC
>-|-|TRBJ1-2|TRBV6-1
CASSEANRARGYTF
TGTGCCAGCAGTGAAGCGAACAGGGCCAGGGGCTACACCTTC
>TRBD2|-|TRBJ2-3|TRBV7-3
CASSLASGGAAQYF
TGTGCCAGCAGCTTGGCTAGCGGGGGGGCCGCGCAGTATTTT
>-|-|TRBJ2-1|TRBV12-3/TRBV12-4
CASMGLRVYGQFF
TGTGCCAGCATGGGGTTACGAGTATACGGGCAGTTCTTC
>TRBD1|few|TRBJ1-5|TRBV27
CASSFRQGGSQPQHF
TGTGCCAGCAGTTTCCGACAGGGTGGCTCTCAGCCCCAGCATTTT
>-|-|TRBJ2-7|TRBV11-2
CASSLDAFYEQYF
TGTGCCAGTAGCTTAGATGCGTTCTACGAGCAGTACTTC
>-|-|TRBJ1-5|TRBV6-5
CASSYEGTWPQHF
TGTGCCAGCAGTTACGAGGGGACATGGCCCCAGCATTTT
>-|once|TRBJ2-7|TRBV4-1
CAIRGFLYEQYF
TGCGCCATCCGGGGCTTCCTCTACGAGCAGTACTTC
>-|few|TRBJ2-1|TRBV9
CASSGQTDISSYNEQFF
TGTGCCAGCAGCGGACAGACAGACATCAGCTCCTACAATGAGCAGTTCTTC
>-|-|TRBJ2-1|TRBV5-1
CASSPRDPNPNEQFF
TGCGCCAGCAGCCCCCGGGACCCAAACCCGAATGAGCAGTTCTTC
>-|few|TRBJ2-3|TRBV27
CASSLSKAGTDTQYF
TGTGCCAGCAGTTTATCGAAGGCAGGCACAGATACGCAGTATTTT
>-|few|TRBJ1-6|TRBV12-3/TRBV12-4
CASTKWPQSGSPLHF
TGTGCCAGCACCAAGTGGCCACAGTCTGGTTCACCCCTCCACTTT
>-|few|TRBJ2-2|TRBV6-2/TRBV6-3
CASSYMRGSLTGELFF
TGTGCCAGCAGTTACATGAGGGGCTCCCTCACCGGGGAGCTGTTTTTT
>-|-|TRBJ1-2|TRBV5-1
CASSYSGGLERGYTF
TGCGCCAGCAGCTATTCCGGGGGTCTAGAACGCGGCTACACCTTC
>-|few|TRBJ2-7|TRBV20-1
CSASDGTVYEQYF
TGCAGTGCTTCCGATGGGACGGTCTACGAGCAGTACTTC
>TRBD2|-|TRBJ2-7|TRBV20-1
CSARVGTSGALGEQYF
TGCAGTGCTAGAGTCGGGACTAGCGGGGCTTTAGGCGAGCAGTACTTC
>-|few|TRBJ1-5|TRBV19
CASSIWVSNQPQHF
TGTGCCAGTAGTATCTGGGTTAGCAATCAGCCCCAGCATTTT
>-|few|TRBJ1-2|TRBV5-1
CASSPGLNPTRYTF
TGCGCCAGCAGCCCCGGTCTCAACCCGACCCGCTACACCTTC
>-|few|TRBJ1-5|TRBV2
CASKGERYQPQHF
TGTGCCAGCAAAGGGGAGAGGTATCAGCCCCAGCATTTT
>-|many|TRBJ2-3|TRBV7-3
CASSLDQDTQYF
TGTGCCAGCAGCTTAGATCAAGATACGCAGTATTTT
>-|many|TRBJ2-7|TRBV15
CATSIRRRQASYEQYF
TGTGCCACCAGCATAAGACGACGGCAGGCCTCCTACGAGCAGTACTTC
>-|-|TRBJ2-5|TRBV29-1
CSVPLGGRETQYF
TGCAGCGTCCCCCTTGGGGGGCGGGAGACCCAGTACTTC
>-|-|TRBJ2-3|TRBV12-3/TRBV12-4
CASSLGQLTAGTQYF
TGTGCCAGCAGTTTAGGGCAGCTTACTGCTGGTACGCAGTATTTT